This T cell receptor (beta chain) was captured by sequencing in a study of human T cells and chemical hapten exposure. Whole-study context: DPC 0.01% went on the upper back by patch test, with reading at 6 days.

One entry per CDR3 protein, called by TCRdb with MiXCR from the RACE reads. The table lists approximately 120,000 distinct CDR3 sequences, roughly a tenth of them singletons, with 2.5% to 3.5% in the top ten. This sample's time point: patch test 2, 6 weeks after DPC sensitization. Treatment noted: therapeutic diphenylcyclopropenone sensitization with weekly scalp DPC. The CDR3 sequence is 15 residues long. V was pared by 4 bases and J by 4 bases, with 10 bases of the junction left unmatched. Germline V gene sequence: CDR1 SGHRS, CDR2 YFSETQ. Sequencing was performed on whole blood, taken in connection with sensitization to the hapten diphenylcyclopropenone (DPC). This TCR was sampled from a woman between 35 and 50 years old with alopecia areata. Some clones in this sample may be carry-over from other donors' samples. The chain carries TRBV5-1 and TRBJ1-1; 7 nucleotides align to TRBD1. CDR3 amino acids: CASSAGQPGGTEAFF. CDR3 DNA: TGCGCCAGCAGCGCGGGACAGCCTGGGGGCACTGAAGCTTTCTTT. Full variable domain (missing parts from reference TRBV5-1 and TRBJ1-1): KAGVTQTPRYLIKTRGQQVTLSCSPISGHRSVSWYQQTPGQGLQFLFEYFSETQRNKGNFPGRFSGRQFSNSRSEMNVSTLELGDSALYLCASSAGQPGGTEAFFGQGTRLTVV.